These 32 T cell receptor beta chains originate from one sample sequenced in a study of CD8+ T cells in alopecia areata. Specified treatment: oral pan-JAK inhibitor, 5-10 mg twice daily. Extraction and reverse transcription of RNA yielded cDNA as the sequencing template. Some clones are missing from TCRdb's copy, which holds only in-frame ones; the method was immunoSEQ multiplex PCR. This repertoire shows 150,000 to 200,000 clones, just under 65% found once; its top ten account for 1.3%. Sequencing was performed on CD4+ T cells sorted from blood, taken around week 50, from a patient treated with tofacitinib. The receptor source for this set is a human donor with alopecia areata.

About this clone itself: Different DNA sequences within this sample yield the same CDR3. This chain uses TRBV20-1 with TRBJ1-1, with D perhaps TRBD1 (5 bases). The CDR3 totals 11 residues. Germline-derived CDR1 and CDR2 are DFQATT and SNEGSKA (reference sequence). V lost 7 bases to trimming and J lost 4 bases, with 10 bases between them. The DNA for the CDR3 is TGCAGTGTCACCCAGGGCACTGAAGCTTTCTTT. It translates to CSVTQGTEAFF.

This clone was seen a few times. This CDR3 reads CSVGKTQNSQRSGQFF. For the CDR3, the DNA is TGCAGCGTTGGAAAAACACAGAATTCTCAAAGAAGTGGGCAGTTCTTC. V usage is TRBV29-1 and J usage is TRBJ2-1; D call uncertain. Germline V gives CDR1 SQVTM, CDR2 ANQGSEA. The germline V and J ends were trimmed by 4 bases and 12 bases, with 28 bases remaining between them. This CDR3 contains 16 residues.

The chain employs TRBV7-8 and TRBJ1-5; weak D call: TRBD1 (5 bases). The CDR3 is 14 amino acids. The germline CDR1 and CDR2 sequences are SGHVS and FQNEAQ. Trimming removed 3 bases from V and 0 bases from J, with 6 bases in between. Written as DNA, the CDR3 is TGTGCCAGCAGCTTCAGGGATAGCAATCAGCCCCAGCATTTT. It translates to CASSFRDSNQPQHF.

J is TRBJ1-2 and V is TRBV30, with D possibly matching TRBD1 (5 bases). Trimming stripped 5 bases from V and 5 bases from J, with 21 bases between. CDR1 and CDR2 from the germline V gene are GTSNPN and SVGIG (reference sequence). The CDR3 is 15 amino acids. CDR3 DNA sequence: TGTGCCTGGGCAGGAGAAGGGACCACACCTTATGGCTACACCTTC. It encodes CAWAGEGTTPYGYTF.

This chain uses TRBV29-1 with TRBJ2-1; D might be TRBD1 or TRBD2, each matching 5 bases. This CDR3 region has 13 residues. V dropped 7 bases and J dropped 0 bases, with 10 bases sitting between them. From germline, CDR1 is SQVTM and CDR2 ANQGSEA. The CDR3 reads CSARGRSYNEQFF. CDR3 bases: TGCAGCGCGAGGGGCCGCTCCTACAATGAGCAGTTCTTC.

This chain uses TRBV6-1 with TRBJ2-5, with 12 bases identical to TRBD2. J lost 2 bases, V lost 4 bases, and 5 bases had no gene match. The CDR3 consists of 16 residues. In germline, CDR1 is MNHNS, CDR2 SASEGT. The CDR3 bases are TGTGCCAGCAGTGGGACTAGCGGGGTTACGCAAGAGACCCAGTACTTC. As protein: CASSGTSGVTQETQYF.

This chain links TRBV7-2 with TRBJ2-7; the D gene is possibly TRBD1 (5 bases). From germline, CDR1 is SGHTA and CDR2 FQGNSA. CDR3 length: 14 residues. The ends were cut back, 5 bases at V and 6 bases at J, with 17 bases in the middle. The chain's CDR3 is CASSLPAGPGEQYF. As DNA, the CDR3 is TGTGCCAGCAGCCTTCCCGCAGGGCCTGGCGAGCAGTACTTC.

The chain employs TRBV7-2 and TRBJ1-3; D might be TRBD1 (5 bases). The CDR3 runs 14 residues. The germline gives CDR1 SGHTA, CDR2 FQGNSA. Trimming removed 0 bases from V and 5 bases from J, with 8 bases in between. In nucleotides, the CDR3 is TGTGCCAGCAGCTTAGCCCGGGGCCGAAACACCATATATTTT. Translating it yields CASSLARGRNTIYF. Full variable domain (rest looked up from reference TRBV7-2 and TRBJ1-3): GAGVSQSPSNKVTEKGKDVELRCDPISGHTALYWYRQSLGQGLEFLIYFQGNSAPDKSGLPSDRFSAERTGGSVSTLTIQRTQQEDSAVYLCASSLARGRNTIYFGEGSWLTVV.

In its sample, this clone was seen a few times. V is TRBV6-5 and J is TRBJ2-3; perhaps TRBD1 as D (5 bases). The V end lost 4 bases, the J end lost 6 bases, and 11 bases lay between the germline ends. Germline V gene sequence: CDR1 MNHEY, CDR2 SVGAGI. The CDR3 length is 13 residues. The CDR3, as DNA: TGTGCCAGCAGTTTCAGGGTAATCGATACGCAGTATTTT. It encodes CASSFRVIDTQYF.

The rearrangement joins TRBV5-6 to TRBJ2-4; D gene ambiguous. The CDR3 has 17 residues. The ends were cut back, 0 bases at V and 1 base at J, with 14 bases in the middle. The germline V gene encodes CDR1 SGHDT and CDR2 YYEEEE. The CDR3 DNA reads as TGTGCCAGCAGCTTGGCCTATGGCGATAGGGCCAAAAACATTCAGTACTTC. Residues: CASSLAYGDRAKNIQYF.

The gene calls are TRBV30 and TRBJ1-1; unclear D gene. Looked up from germline, CDR1 is GTSNPN and CDR2 is SVGIG (reference sequence). This CDR3 region has 12 residues. Between the trimmed V and J ends, which lost 5 bases and 0 bases, there was a span of 7 bases. This CDR3 is CAWGRLNTEAFF. The CDR3 DNA follows: TGTGCCTGGGGACGGTTGAACACTGAAGCTTTCTTT.

V usage is TRBV7-9 and J usage is TRBJ1-2; a weak D match, TRBD1 (6 bases). The germline V gene has CDR1 SEHNR and CDR2 FQNEAQ (reference sequence). V was cut by 1 base and J by 8 bases, with 14 bases left in between. The length of the CDR3 is 14 residues. The CDR3: CASSLEGRGGGYTF. CDR3 in DNA: TGTGCCAGCAGCTTAGAGGGCAGGGGAGGAGGCTACACCTTC.

CDR3 region: CAWSGGTYEQYF. Here the CDR3 DNA reads TGTGCCTGGAGTGGCGGTACCTACGAGCAGTACTTC. This rearrangement joins TRBV30 to TRBJ2-7; no clear D. The CDR3 loop spans 12 amino acids. V was shortened by 1 base and J by 2 bases, with 6 bases between the two germline ends. Germline V gives CDR1 GTSNPN, CDR2 SVGIG (reference sequence).

This chain links TRBV30 with TRBJ1-2; TRBD1 is a possible D gene (6 bases). In germline, CDR1 is GTSNPN, CDR2 SVGIG (reference sequence). Deletions cut 5 bases from V and 8 bases from J, with 24 bases between. The length of the CDR3 is 15 residues. The CDR3 reads CAWAGTRGSIDGYTF. The CDR3 coding sequence is TGTGCCTGGGCCGGGACAAGGGGCAGCATAGACGGCTACACCTTC. The variable domain in full, with the rest retrieved from reference TRBV30 and TRBJ1-2, is SQTIHQWPATLVQPVGSPLSLECTVEGTSNPNLYWYRQAAGRGLQLLFYSVGIGQISSEVPQNLSASRPQDRQFILSSKKLLLSDSGFYLCAWAGTRGSIDGYTFGSGTRLTVV.

The rearrangement uses TRBV30 and TRBJ2-3; either TRBD1 or TRBD2 may fit D (5 bases each). CDR1 GTSNPN and CDR2 SVGIG come from the germline V gene (reference sequence). The CDR3 length is 13 residues. Between the trimmed V and J ends, which lost 4 bases and 2 bases, there was a span of 10 bases. CDR3 nucleotides: TGTGCCTGGAAGAGGGGATTCACAGATACGCAGTATTTT. Translated, it gives CAWKRGFTDTQYF.

The J gene is TRBJ1-2, the V gene TRBV18; D not certain. The germline gives CDR1 KGHSH, CDR2 LQKENI. The V end was cut by 6 bases, the J end by 3 bases, with 14 bases between. This CDR3 comprises 14 residues. CDR3 amino acids: CASSQESTHYGYTF. As DNA, the CDR3 is TGTGCCAGCTCCCAAGAATCCACGCACTATGGCTACACCTTC. Based on the CDR3 plus reference TRBV18 and TRBJ1-2, the full variable domain is NAGVMQNPRHLVRRRGQEARLRCSPMKGHSHVYWYRQLPEEGLKFMVYLQKENIIDESGMPKERFSAEFPKEGPSILRIQQVVRGDSAAYFCASSQESTHYGYTFGSGTRLTVV.

This chain connects TRBV29-1 to TRBJ1-2; D remains unclear. Trimming left V 3 bases short and J 4 bases short, with 15 bases between. From germline, CDR1 is SQVTM and CDR2 ANQGSEA. This CDR3 is 14 amino acids long. The DNA for the CDR3 is TGCAGCGTTGAGGAGGAAAAGGTCCTCTATGGCTACACCTTC. This encodes CSVEEEKVLYGYTF.

This rearrangement joins TRBV12-5 to TRBJ2-3; perhaps D is TRBD1 or TRBD2 (5 bases each). Trimming took off 3 bases at V and 9 bases at J, with 7 bases between the two ends. This CDR3 is built from 11 residues. Germline V gene data show CDR1 as LGHNT and CDR2 as FRNRAP. CDR3 region: CASGFGDTQYF. CDR3 bases: TGTGCTAGTGGTTTCGGGGACACGCAGTATTTT.

This clone appeared once. The genes are TRBV5-6 and TRBJ1-6, with D perhaps matching TRBD1 (6 bases). The CDR3 covers 15 residues. Trimming removed 2 bases at V and 7 bases at J, with 13 bases between. The germline V gene encodes CDR1 SGHDT and CDR2 YYEEEE. The CDR3 coding sequence is TGTGCCAGCAGCTTTGGAAGGGGGGTGAATTCACCCCTCCACTTT. Protein: CASSFGRGVNSPLHF.

The rearrangement uses TRBV6-1 and TRBJ2-7, with D maybe TRBD1 (5 bases). The ends were cut back, 7 bases at V and 2 bases at J, with 12 bases in the middle. There are 13 residues in the CDR3. CDR1 is MNHNS and CDR2 is SASEGT in the germline V gene. For the CDR3, the DNA is TGTGCCAGCATGGTCCAGGGCCCCTACGAGCAGTACTTC. It translates to CASMVQGPYEQYF.

Comments on this clone: Other DNA sequences of this sample code for an identical CDR3. The V and J genes are TRBV5-1 and TRBJ2-2; possible D gene TRBD1, 5 bases. This CDR3 has 14 amino acids. Per the germline V gene, CDR1 is SGHRS and CDR2 is YFSETQ. V lost 2 bases to trimming and J lost 4 bases, with 9 bases between them. CDR3 amino acids: CASSLDRITGELFF. The CDR3 DNA sequence: TGCGCCAGCAGCTTAGACAGAATCACCGGGGAGCTGTTTTTT.

Only one count was recorded for this clone. CDR3 protein: CASSLGGMNTEAFF. In DNA, the CDR3 is TGTGCCAGCAGCTTAGGGGGCATGAACACTGAAGCTTTCTTT. The chain couples TRBV7-3 to TRBJ1-1; the D gene is possibly TRBD1 (6 bases). CDR3 length: 14 amino acids. Germline CDR1 is SGHTA and CDR2 is FQGTGA. With 2 bases removed from V and 0 bases from J, the gap between germline ends came to 7 bases.

The chain couples TRBV7-2 to TRBJ2-7; TRBD2 is a possible D gene (5 bases). From germline, CDR1 is SGHTA and CDR2 FQGNSA. The germline V and J ends were trimmed by 5 bases and 2 bases, with 10 bases remaining between them. CDR3 length: 13 amino acids. The CDR3 reads CASSLGITYEQYF. CDR3 DNA: TGTGCCAGCAGCCTCGGGATTACCTACGAGCAGTACTTC.

This sequence joins TRBV4-2 and TRBJ2-5; 12 bases align to TRBD2. Germline V gene sequence: CDR1 LGHNA, CDR2 YNFKEQ. CDR3 length equals 16 residues. V dropped 1 base and J dropped 5; count of bases not matched to a gene: 5. The chain's CDR3 is CASSQVASGGEETQYF. CDR3 bases: TGTGCCAGCAGCCAAGTGGCTAGCGGGGGGGAGGAGACCCAGTACTTC.

The chain is built from TRBV7-2 and TRBJ2-5, with 7 bases identical to TRBD1. The junction had 4 bases not matched to a gene; V was cut back by 5 bases and J by 1 base. CDR3 length equals 14 residues. CDR1 SGHTA and CDR2 FQGNSA come from the germline V gene. CDR3 in DNA: TGTGCCAGCAGCCTCAGGGGGTCCCAAGAGACCCAGTACTTC. It yields the protein CASSLRGSQETQYF.

The gene calls are TRBV27 and TRBJ1-3; 9 bases align to TRBD1. Germline trimming cut 4 bases from V and 3 bases from J; bases unmatched to any gene: 7. This CDR3 has 16 residues. Germline V gives CDR1 MNHEY, CDR2 SMNVEV (reference sequence). The CDR3 coding sequence is TGTGCCAGCAGTTACACCGGGACAGGGATTGGAAACACCATATATTTT. Encoded protein: CASSYTGTGIGNTIYF.

This clone was counted a single time. The chain joins TRBV29-1 to TRBJ1-1; TRBD1 aligns across 7 bases. The CDR3 is 12 amino acids. V lost 4 bases and J lost 5; bases outside the gene matches: 4. Germline V CDR1 and CDR2: SQVTM, ANQGSEA. CDR3 DNA sequence: TGCAGCGTTGGACAGGGAAGGACTGAAGCTTTCTTT. Translated, it gives CSVGQGRTEAFF.

This chain links TRBV29-1 with TRBJ2-2; TRBD1 aligns across 11 bases. V dropped 5 bases and J dropped 3; count of bases not matched to a gene: 2. The CDR3 extends over 14 amino acids. CDR1 and CDR2 (germline): SQVTM, ANQGSEA. CDR3: CSVRTGGYTGELFF. The CDR3 DNA reads as TGCAGCGTTAGGACAGGGGGCTACACCGGGGAGCTGTTTTTT.

This clone was detected only once. The chain uses TRBV7-9 and TRBJ2-7, with a weak D call TRBD1 (6 bases). Germline CDR1 is SEHNR and CDR2 is FQNEAQ (reference sequence). The CDR3 loop spans 16 amino acids. V lost 5 bases to trimming and J lost 0 bases, with 17 bases between them. CDR3 protein: CASSRTGMRGSYEQYF. CDR3 sequence (DNA): TGTGCCAGCAGCCGAACAGGGATGAGGGGCTCCTACGAGCAGTACTTC. The whole variable domain, remainder taken from reference TRBV7-9 and TRBJ2-7, is DTGVSQNPRHKITKRGQNVTFRCDPISEHNRLYWYRQTLGQGPEFLTYFQNEAQLEKSRLLSDRFSAERPKGSFSTLEIQRTEQGDSAMYLCASSRTGMRGSYEQYFGPGTRLTVT.

This clone is medium-sized (0.01 to 0.1%) in the sample. The chain joins TRBV10-3 to TRBJ1-6; D perhaps matches TRBD1 (6 bases). Trimming left V 9 bases short and J 9 bases short, with 15 bases between. Per germline, CDR1 ENHRY and CDR2 SYGVKD. This CDR3 contains 13 residues. The CDR3 spells CAITQGRGSPLHF. The CDR3 DNA reads TGTGCCATTACCCAGGGCAGGGGTTCACCCCTCCACTTT.

The chain employs TRBV12-5 and TRBJ2-1; D unresolved. Trimming shortened V by 2 bases and J by 9 bases, and 8 bases separated the two germline ends. CDR1 is LGHNT and CDR2 is FRNRAP in the germline V gene. There are 12 residues in the CDR3. In nucleotides, the CDR3 is TGTGCTAGTGGTTTGCTGCCACCTGAGCAGTTCTTC. The encoded protein is CASGLLPPEQFF. Full variable domain (remainder filled in from reference TRBV12-5 and TRBJ2-1): DARVTQTPRHKVTEMGQEVTMRCQPILGHNTVFWYRQTMMQGLELLAYFRNRAPLDDSGMPKDRFSAEMPDATLATLKIQPSEPRDSAVYFCASGLLPPEQFFGPGTRLTVL.

This clone has just a few counts. V and J are TRBV11-2 and TRBJ2-3; 10 bases fit TRBD2. The CDR3 is made up of 14 amino acids. Trimming cost V 4 bases and J 15 bases; bases outside gene matches: 13. Germline CDR1 SGHAT, CDR2 FQNNGV. Written as DNA, the CDR3 is TGTGCCAGCAGCTATCCCTTTGAGCGGGGGGGCCTTTATTTT. Translating gives CASSYPFERGGLYF. The full variable domain, with the rest looked up from reference TRBV11-2 and TRBJ2-3, is EAGVAQSPRYKIIEKRQSVAFWCNPISGHATLYWYQQILGQGPKLLIQFQNNGVVDDSQLPKDRFSAERLKGVDSTLKIQPAKLEDSAVYLCASSYPFERGGLYFGPGTRLTVL.